The 13 T cell receptor beta chains listed next were all sequenced from one sample in a study of blood T cell repertoires in COVID-19. Sequencing used immunoSEQ multiplex PCR; TCRdb keeps in-frame clones, though not all of them. Among under 200,000 clones listed, 79% were seen once. Sequencing input: peripheral blood. The receptors come from an older woman with COVID-19, enrolled during active disease.

The chain uses TRBV7-3 and TRBJ2-5; TRBD2 is a possible D gene (6 bases). This CDR3 has 11 residues. V lost 4 bases to trimming and J lost 9 bases, with 9 bases between them. Germline V lookup: CDR1 SGHTA, CDR2 FQGTGA. The CDR3, as DNA: TGTGCCAGCAGCTCCGGAGGGGCCCAGTACTTC. Translated: CASSSGGAQYF.

This chain joins TRBV27 and TRBJ2-1; 11 bases are shared with TRBD1. J lost 6 bases, V lost 4 bases, and 8 bases had no gene match. Looked up from germline, CDR1 is MNHEY and CDR2 is SMNVEV (reference sequence). This CDR3 contains 16 residues. CDR3 sequence reads: CASSSPDRGPGNEQFF. The DNA of the CDR3 is TGTGCCAGCAGTTCCCCGGACAGGGGGCCCGGCAATGAGCAGTTCTTC.

The chain links TRBV18 to TRBJ2-1; possibly TRBD1 for D (8 bases). Trimming stripped 4 bases from V and 5 bases from J, with 18 bases between. This CDR3 spans 16 amino acids. Per the germline V gene, CDR1 is KGHSH and CDR2 is LQKENI. CDR3 sequence (DNA): TGTGCCAGCTCACGCGACAGGGGAGGGCATGACAATGAGCAGTTCTTC. Amino acid sequence: CASSRDRGGHDNEQFF. Variable domain in full (rest from reference TRBV18 and TRBJ2-1): NAGVMQNPRHLVRRRGQEARLRCSPMKGHSHVYWYRQLPEEGLKFMVYLQKENIIDESGMPKERFSAEFPKEGPSILRIQQVVRGDSAAYFCASSRDRGGHDNEQFFGPGTRLTVL.

The chain uses TRBV28 and TRBJ2-1; perhaps TRBD2 as D (5 bases). This CDR3 contains 17 residues. In germline, CDR1 is MDHEN, CDR2 SYDVKM. V was pared by 3 bases and J by 0 bases, with 15 bases between. This chain's CDR3 is CASSLRRIHRSYNEQFF. Here the CDR3 DNA reads TGTGCCAGCAGTTTGCGGAGGATACACCGCTCCTACAATGAGCAGTTCTTC.

The CDR3 bases are TGCGCCAGCAGCTTTGAACCGGGACTTCAGCCCCAGCATTTT. Its protein product is CASSFEPGLQPQHF. The chain employs TRBV5-1 and TRBJ1-5, with D maybe TRBD1 (5 bases). CDR1 and CDR2 from the germline V gene are SGHRS and YFSETQ. The V end was cut by 2 bases, the J end by 6 bases, with 12 bases between. The CDR3 loop spans 14 amino acids.

This sequence joins TRBV19 and TRBJ2-7; the match to TRBD2 covers 8 bases. Germline CDR1 reads LNHDA; CDR2 reads SQIVND (reference sequence). The J segment lost 2 bases and the V segment lost 3 bases, leaving 12 bases of the junction unmatched. This CDR3 is 17 amino acids long. DNA of the CDR3: TGTGCCAGTAGTATCGTCTTGAGCGGGAGCGACCCCTACGAGCAGTACTTC. Translated, it gives CASSIVLSGSDPYEQYF. The full variable domain, rest sourced from reference TRBV19 and TRBJ2-7, is DGGITQSPKYLFRKEGQNVTLSCEQNLNHDAMYWYRQDPGQGLRLIYYSQIVNDFQKGDIAEGYSVSREKKESFPLTVTSAQKNPTAFYLCASSIVLSGSDPYEQYFGPGTRLTVT.

V gene TRBV18 combines with J gene TRBJ1-5, with a tentative D call TRBD1 (5 bases). Trimming left V 3 bases short and J 2 bases short, with 17 bases between. Germline V gives CDR1 KGHSH, CDR2 LQKENI. This CDR3 comprises 17 residues. The CDR3 region has the DNA TGTGCCAGCTCACCTTTGGGGCCCAGTATAGGCAATCAGCCCCAGCATTTT. It translates to CASSPLGPSIGNQPQHF. Filled out from reference TRBV18 and TRBJ1-5, the complete variable domain reads NAGVMQNPRHLVRRRGQEARLRCSPMKGHSHVYWYRQLPEEGLKFMVYLQKENIIDESGMPKERFSAEFPKEGPSILRIQQVVRGDSAAYFCASSPLGPSIGNQPQHFGDGTRLSIL.

This chain connects TRBV6-5 to TRBJ2-1; 7 bases line up with TRBD2. Losses at the gene ends were 4 bases for V and 10 bases for J; bases not matched to a gene: 16. CDR1 and CDR2 (germline): MNHEY, SVGAGI. The CDR3 contains 16 residues. CDR3 nucleotide sequence: TGTGCCAGCAGTTCCAACTCGGGGGGTGGCAGGAGAGAGCAGTTCTTC. Residues: CASSSNSGGGRREQFF.

The genes are TRBV11-1 and TRBJ2-1; TRBD2 matches at 14 bases. From germline, CDR1 is SGHAT and CDR2 FQDESV (reference sequence). The CDR3 spans 15 residues. The J segment lost 7 bases and the V segment lost 5 bases, leaving 4 bases of the junction unmatched. CDR3 DNA: TGTGCCAGCAGCCCGGGACTAGCGGGAGAAAATGAGCAGTTCTTC. The encoded protein is CASSPGLAGENEQFF.

V and J are TRBV11-2 and TRBJ1-2; TRBD1 might be the D (5 bases). Trimming pared 5 bases from V and 13 bases from J, leaving 17 bases between. This CDR3 is built from 12 residues. The germline gives CDR1 SGHAT, CDR2 FQNNGV. The CDR3 reads CASSPFREGCTF. CDR3 sequence (DNA): TGTGCCAGCAGCCCCTTCAGGGAGGGTTGCACCTTC.

The chain employs TRBV10-3 and TRBJ1-2; perhaps TRBD1 as D (6 bases). Germline assignment: CDR1 ENHRY and CDR2 SYGVKD. V lost 6 bases and J 0 bases, leaving 14 bases between the germline ends. The CDR3 loop spans 15 amino acids. CDR3 in DNA: TGTGCCATCAGCAGACAGGAACCCCCTAACTATGGCTACACCTTC. It codes for CAISRQEPPNYGYTF.

The rearrangement joins TRBV11-2 to TRBJ1-4; D is possibly TRBD1 (5 bases). Germline CDR1 reads SGHAT; CDR2 reads FQNNGV. Trimming took off 1 base at V and 5 bases at J, with 5 bases between the two ends. This CDR3 spans 13 amino acids. CDR3 protein: CASSLGGNEKLFF. The CDR3 DNA sequence: TGTGCCAGCAGCTTAGGGGGCAATGAAAAACTGTTTTTT.

The chain is built from TRBV13 and TRBJ2-7, with D unclear. Germline CDR1 reads PRHDT; CDR2 reads FYEKMQ (reference sequence). The CDR3 extends over 13 amino acids. V dropped 4 bases and J dropped 5 bases, with 12 bases sitting between them. CDR3 amino acids: CASSSRPGNEQYV. The CDR3 DNA follows: TGTGCCAGCAGCTCTCGGCCGGGTAACGAGCAGTACGTC.